What follows are 15 T cell receptor beta chains derived from one specimen sequenced in a study of blood T cells in healthy people across ages. For the second PCR, which ran for about 6 to 11 cycles, a sample-barcoded 5' primer and a J-beta primer mix were used. Each CDR3 protein gets one entry after TCRdb re-called the 5' RACE reads with MiXCR. The sample lists approximately 1,000,000 distinct CDR3 sequences; around two fifths were seen once. The sequencing sample was made of blood. The receptor set was obtained from a man between 18 and 35 years old in good health.

V is TRBV5-1 and J is TRBJ1-2; 12 bases line up with TRBD1. V dropped 4 bases and J dropped 8; count of bases not matched to a gene: 12. The CDR3 contains 16 residues. Germline lookup yields CDR1 SGHRS and CDR2 YFSETQ. This CDR3 is CASSAVGTGGLEGYTF. CDR3 DNA: TGCGCCAGCAGCGCGGTCGGGACAGGGGGCCTGGAGGGCTACACCTTC.

This clonotype was recorded at least ten times. A clone one base away is much larger, so this may be a read error. The chain carries TRBV9 and TRBJ2-5; TRBD2 matches 8 bases. Looked up from germline, CDR1 is SGDLS and CDR2 is YYNGEE. The CDR3 is 14 residues long. The ends lost 4 bases at V and 10 bases at J; junction bases unmatched: 12. The CDR3 sequence: CASSPGSGEGDQYF. CDR3 coding DNA: TGTGCCAGCAGCCCAGGTAGCGGGGAGGGCGACCAGTACTTC.

A few counts support this clonotype. This clone may be a read error of a much larger clone one base away. The V and J genes are TRBV18 and TRBJ1-2; no reliable D call. The CDR3 spans 13 residues. Germline V gene lookup returns CDR1 KGHSH and CDR2 LQKENI. CDR3 coding DNA: TGTGCCAACTCACCGATCGACACTTATGGCTACACCTTC. This sequence encodes CANSPIDTYGYTF. The full variable domain, completed using reference TRBV18 and TRBJ1-2, is NAGVMQNPRHLVRRRGQEARLRCSPMKGHSHVYWYRQLPEEGLKFMVYLQKENIIDESGMPKERFSAEFPKEGPSILRIQQVVRGDSAAYFCANSPIDTYGYTFGSGTRLTVV.

The table lists this clonotype with many counts. The chain links TRBV6-6 to TRBJ1-2; D possibly corresponds to TRBD1 (5 bases). The CDR3 runs 14 residues. Germline CDR1 MNHNY, CDR2 SVGAGI (reference sequence). Trimming cost V 5 bases and J 0 bases, with 10 bases left between them. The CDR3 protein is CASSIGTANYGYTF. In DNA, the CDR3 is TGTGCCAGCAGTATTGGGACGGCTAACTATGGCTACACCTTC.

A few counts support this clonotype. This chain uses TRBV4-3 with TRBJ1-1, with 7 bases that match TRBD1. The CDR3 spans 15 residues. The germline V gene has CDR1 LGHNA and CDR2 YSLEER. Trimming at V came to 0 bases and at J to 1 base, leaving 2 bases not matched to a gene. The CDR3 is CASSQDRTGNTEAFF. For the CDR3, the DNA is TGCGCCAGCAGCCAAGATAGGACAGGGAACACTGAAGCTTTCTTT.

The J gene is TRBJ2-1, the V gene TRBV6-1; 10 positions agree with TRBD2. Germline CDR1 reads MNHNS; CDR2 reads SASEGT. V trimming: 7 bases; J trimming: 4 bases; junction bases outside the gene matches: 10. The CDR3 is 16 residues long. The CDR3 loop is CASTDWTSGVYNEQFF. CDR3 DNA sequence: TGTGCCAGCACCGACTGGACTAGCGGAGTTTACAATGAGCAGTTCTTC.

The chain carries TRBV6-2 or TRBV6-3 and TRBJ2-3; 8 bases align to TRBD2. The J segment lost 2 bases and the V segment lost 4 bases, leaving 5 bases of the junction unmatched. Germline loops: CDR1 MNHEY, CDR2 SVGEGT. The CDR3 has 15 amino acids. CDR3 region: CASSSQRGPTDTQYF. DNA of the CDR3: TGTGCCAGCAGTTCACAGCGGGGGCCCACAGATACGCAGTATTTT.

This clonotype was recorded a few times. CDR3 loop: CASASFTDTQYF. CDR3 bases: TGTGCCAGCGCCAGCTTTACAGATACGCAGTATTTT. The genes are TRBV12-3 or TRBV12-4 and TRBJ2-3; no firm D call. This CDR3 has 12 amino acids. V lost 8 bases and J lost 3, with 9 bases in between.

The chain uses TRBV5-5 and TRBJ2-1; maybe TRBD1 (5 bases). V was cut by 2 bases and J by 2 bases, with 11 bases left in between. CDR1 SGHKS and CDR2 YYEKEE come from the germline V gene (reference sequence). There are 15 residues in the CDR3. In DNA, the CDR3 is TGTGCCAGCAGCTTTTACAGGTTAACCTACAATGAGCAGTTCTTC. Translated: CASSFYRLTYNEQFF.

V usage is TRBV25-1 and J usage is TRBJ1-2; 12 nucleotides match TRBD1. Losses at the gene ends were 6 bases for V and 3 bases for J; bases not matched to a gene: 2. This CDR3 is 14 amino acids long. In germline, CDR1 is MGHDK, CDR2 SYGVNS. CDR3 region: CASRGQGADYGYTF. The DNA for the CDR3 is TGTGCCAGCAGGGGACAGGGGGCGGACTATGGCTACACCTTC.

This rearrangement joins TRBV9 to TRBJ1-4; 8 nucleotides match TRBD1. Germline V CDR1 and CDR2: SGDLS, YYNGEE. This CDR3 has 14 amino acids. V was pared by 3 bases and J by 6 bases, with 4 bases of the junction left unmatched. The CDR3 region is CASSGTGKDEKLFF. The CDR3 bases are TGTGCCAGCAGCGGGACAGGGAAAGATGAAAAACTGTTTTTT.

V gene TRBV4-1 combines with J gene TRBJ2-5; no reliable D call. V gave up 0 bases and J gave up 4 bases, with 9 bases separating them. CDR3 length: 14 amino acids. The germline V gene has CDR1 MGHRA and CDR2 YSYEKL. CDR3 amino acids: CASSQDAGSETQYF. CDR3 nucleotide sequence: TGCGCCAGCAGCCAAGATGCCGGGTCAGAGACCCAGTACTTC.

There are a few counts of this clonotype. The rearrangement joins TRBV7-2 to TRBJ2-3; D is uncertain. Germline CDR1 SGHTA, CDR2 FQGNSA. The ends were cut back, 2 bases at V and 2 bases at J, with 8 bases in the middle. CDR3 size: 14 residues. The CDR3 loop is CASSLPSPTDTQYF. The CDR3 coding sequence is TGTGCCAGCAGCTTACCCTCCCCCACAGATACGCAGTATTTT.

This clonotype was counted at least ten times. The chain uses TRBV12-3 or TRBV12-4 and TRBJ1-2; 9 nucleotides line up with TRBD1. The length of the CDR3 is 14 residues. Trimming removed 5 bases from V and 7 bases from J; junction bases left unmatched: 8. In nucleotides, the CDR3 is TGTGCCAGCAGTCCCGGGACAGGGTTCTGTGGCTACACCTTC. Translated, it gives CASSPGTGFCGYTF.

This clonotype was recorded at least ten times. This chain links TRBV29-1 with TRBJ2-4; D remains unclear. The ends were cut back, 1 base at V and 0 bases at J, with 4 bases in the middle. The CDR3 is 13 residues long. Germline loops: CDR1 SQVTM, CDR2 ANQGSEA. In nucleotides, the CDR3 is TGCAGCGTTGAAGGCCTAGCCAAAAACATTCAGTACTTC. Translating it yields CSVEGLAKNIQYF.